This T cell receptor beta chain was retrieved from a study of blood T cell repertoires in COVID-19. In the study overall: The study drew acute and convalescent COVID-19 samples from the United States, Italy and Spain.

TCRdb's table, derived via immunoSEQ multiplex PCR, lists solely in-frame clones and lacks some. Seen here are 200,000 to 250,000 clones, 82% observed once, and the top ten hold about 3.2%. Participant reports of clinical history set cohort assignment. Two negative PCRs, clearance, or symptom resolution had been documented for recovered Cohort 3 donors. This receptor was obtained from a woman aged 55-69 years who had recovered from COVID-19. The source material was PBMCs or T cells enriched from blood (not recorded which).

CDR3 in amino acids: CATGDSNQPQHF. The CDR3 DNA is TGTGCCACGGGGGATAGCAATCAGCCCCAGCATTTT. V and J are TRBV10-3 and TRBJ1-5; possible D gene TRBD1, 5 bases. The V end was cut by 10 bases, the J end by 0 bases, with 7 bases between. In germline, CDR1 is ENHRY, CDR2 SYGVKD. This CDR3 spans 12 amino acids.